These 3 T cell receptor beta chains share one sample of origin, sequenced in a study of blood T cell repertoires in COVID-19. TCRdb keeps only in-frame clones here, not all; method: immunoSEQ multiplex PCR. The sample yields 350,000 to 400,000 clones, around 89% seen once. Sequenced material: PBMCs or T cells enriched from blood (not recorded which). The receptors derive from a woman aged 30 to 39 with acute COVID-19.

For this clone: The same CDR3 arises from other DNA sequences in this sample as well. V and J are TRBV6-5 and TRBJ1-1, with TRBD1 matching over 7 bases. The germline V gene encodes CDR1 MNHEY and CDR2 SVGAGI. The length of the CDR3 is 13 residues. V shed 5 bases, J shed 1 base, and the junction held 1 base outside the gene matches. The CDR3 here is CASSRTGNTEAFF. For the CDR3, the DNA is TGTGCCAGCAGTCGGACAGGGAACACTGAAGCTTTCTTT.

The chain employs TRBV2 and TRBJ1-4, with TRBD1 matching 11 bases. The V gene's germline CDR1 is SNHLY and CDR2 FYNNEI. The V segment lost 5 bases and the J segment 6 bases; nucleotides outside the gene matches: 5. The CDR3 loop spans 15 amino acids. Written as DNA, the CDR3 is TGTGCCAGCAGTCTCTGGACAGGGGGCGATGAAAAACTGTTTTTT. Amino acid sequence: CASSLWTGGDEKLFF.

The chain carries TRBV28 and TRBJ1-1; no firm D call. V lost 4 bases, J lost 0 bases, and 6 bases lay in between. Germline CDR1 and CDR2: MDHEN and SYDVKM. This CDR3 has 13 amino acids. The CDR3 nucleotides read TGTGCCAGCAGTTACGACATGAACACTGAAGCTTTCTTT. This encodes CASSYDMNTEAFF.